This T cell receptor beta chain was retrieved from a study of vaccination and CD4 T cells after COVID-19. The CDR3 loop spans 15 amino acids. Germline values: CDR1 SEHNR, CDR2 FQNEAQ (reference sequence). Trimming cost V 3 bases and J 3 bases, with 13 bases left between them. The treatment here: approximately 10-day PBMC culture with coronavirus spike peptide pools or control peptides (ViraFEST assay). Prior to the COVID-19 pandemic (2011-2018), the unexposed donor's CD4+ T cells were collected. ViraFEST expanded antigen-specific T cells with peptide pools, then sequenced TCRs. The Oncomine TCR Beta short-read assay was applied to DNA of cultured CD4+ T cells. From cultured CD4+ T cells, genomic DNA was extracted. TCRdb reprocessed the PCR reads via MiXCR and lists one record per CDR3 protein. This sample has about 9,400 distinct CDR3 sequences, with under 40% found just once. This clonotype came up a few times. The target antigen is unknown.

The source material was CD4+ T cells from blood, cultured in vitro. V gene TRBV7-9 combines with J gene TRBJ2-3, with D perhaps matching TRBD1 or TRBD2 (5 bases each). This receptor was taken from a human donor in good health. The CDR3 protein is CASSFGGEGTDTQYF. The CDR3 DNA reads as TGTGCCAGCAGCTTTGGGGGAGAAGGTACAGATACGCAGTATTTT.